This T cell receptor beta chain was sequenced for a study of T cell repertoires in cytomegalovirus infection. As concerns this clonotype: Its antigen is still unknown.

TCRdb ran MiXCR on the reads and lists one entry per CDR3 protein. In the table there are 800,000 to 950,000 distinct CDR3 sequences, about 33% of which are singletons. The V gene's germline CDR1 is MNHEY and CDR2 SVGEGT. V lost 0 bases, J lost 0 bases, and 2 bases stayed unmatched. This CDR3 has 18 residues. The material sequenced was cultured CD8+ T cells from PBMCs, taken from culture after CMV antigen stimulation. The chain recombines TRBV6-2 or TRBV6-3 with TRBJ2-6; 10 bases line up with TRBD1. The receptor's source is a human donor in good health (CMV status not recorded). Some clones in this sample may be carry-over from other donors' samples. The CDR3 reads CASSYSWDRGSGANVLTF. DNA for the CDR3: TGTGCCAGCAGTTACTCGTGGGACAGGGGCTCTGGGGCCAACGTCCTGACTTTC.